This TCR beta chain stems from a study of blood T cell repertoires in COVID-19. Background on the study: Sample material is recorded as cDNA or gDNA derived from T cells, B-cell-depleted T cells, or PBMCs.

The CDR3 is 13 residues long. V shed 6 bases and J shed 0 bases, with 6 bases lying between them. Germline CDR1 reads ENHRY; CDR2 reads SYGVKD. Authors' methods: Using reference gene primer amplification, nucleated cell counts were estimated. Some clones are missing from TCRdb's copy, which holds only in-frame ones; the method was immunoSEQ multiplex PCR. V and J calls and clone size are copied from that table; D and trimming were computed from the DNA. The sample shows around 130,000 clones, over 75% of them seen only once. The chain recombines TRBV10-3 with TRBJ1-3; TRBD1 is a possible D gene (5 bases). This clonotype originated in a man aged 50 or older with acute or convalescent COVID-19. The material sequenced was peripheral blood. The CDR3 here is CAIRTDSGNTIYF. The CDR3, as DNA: TGTGCCATCAGGACAGACTCTGGAAACACCATATATTTT.